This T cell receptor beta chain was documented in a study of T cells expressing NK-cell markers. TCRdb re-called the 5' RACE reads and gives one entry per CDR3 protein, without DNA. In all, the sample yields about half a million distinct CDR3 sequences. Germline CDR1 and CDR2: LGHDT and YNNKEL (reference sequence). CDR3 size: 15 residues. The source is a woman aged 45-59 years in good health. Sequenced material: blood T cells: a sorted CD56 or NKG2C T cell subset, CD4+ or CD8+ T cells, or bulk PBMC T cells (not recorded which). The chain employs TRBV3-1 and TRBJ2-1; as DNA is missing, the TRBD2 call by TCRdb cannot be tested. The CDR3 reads CASSLTSGGRNEQFF.